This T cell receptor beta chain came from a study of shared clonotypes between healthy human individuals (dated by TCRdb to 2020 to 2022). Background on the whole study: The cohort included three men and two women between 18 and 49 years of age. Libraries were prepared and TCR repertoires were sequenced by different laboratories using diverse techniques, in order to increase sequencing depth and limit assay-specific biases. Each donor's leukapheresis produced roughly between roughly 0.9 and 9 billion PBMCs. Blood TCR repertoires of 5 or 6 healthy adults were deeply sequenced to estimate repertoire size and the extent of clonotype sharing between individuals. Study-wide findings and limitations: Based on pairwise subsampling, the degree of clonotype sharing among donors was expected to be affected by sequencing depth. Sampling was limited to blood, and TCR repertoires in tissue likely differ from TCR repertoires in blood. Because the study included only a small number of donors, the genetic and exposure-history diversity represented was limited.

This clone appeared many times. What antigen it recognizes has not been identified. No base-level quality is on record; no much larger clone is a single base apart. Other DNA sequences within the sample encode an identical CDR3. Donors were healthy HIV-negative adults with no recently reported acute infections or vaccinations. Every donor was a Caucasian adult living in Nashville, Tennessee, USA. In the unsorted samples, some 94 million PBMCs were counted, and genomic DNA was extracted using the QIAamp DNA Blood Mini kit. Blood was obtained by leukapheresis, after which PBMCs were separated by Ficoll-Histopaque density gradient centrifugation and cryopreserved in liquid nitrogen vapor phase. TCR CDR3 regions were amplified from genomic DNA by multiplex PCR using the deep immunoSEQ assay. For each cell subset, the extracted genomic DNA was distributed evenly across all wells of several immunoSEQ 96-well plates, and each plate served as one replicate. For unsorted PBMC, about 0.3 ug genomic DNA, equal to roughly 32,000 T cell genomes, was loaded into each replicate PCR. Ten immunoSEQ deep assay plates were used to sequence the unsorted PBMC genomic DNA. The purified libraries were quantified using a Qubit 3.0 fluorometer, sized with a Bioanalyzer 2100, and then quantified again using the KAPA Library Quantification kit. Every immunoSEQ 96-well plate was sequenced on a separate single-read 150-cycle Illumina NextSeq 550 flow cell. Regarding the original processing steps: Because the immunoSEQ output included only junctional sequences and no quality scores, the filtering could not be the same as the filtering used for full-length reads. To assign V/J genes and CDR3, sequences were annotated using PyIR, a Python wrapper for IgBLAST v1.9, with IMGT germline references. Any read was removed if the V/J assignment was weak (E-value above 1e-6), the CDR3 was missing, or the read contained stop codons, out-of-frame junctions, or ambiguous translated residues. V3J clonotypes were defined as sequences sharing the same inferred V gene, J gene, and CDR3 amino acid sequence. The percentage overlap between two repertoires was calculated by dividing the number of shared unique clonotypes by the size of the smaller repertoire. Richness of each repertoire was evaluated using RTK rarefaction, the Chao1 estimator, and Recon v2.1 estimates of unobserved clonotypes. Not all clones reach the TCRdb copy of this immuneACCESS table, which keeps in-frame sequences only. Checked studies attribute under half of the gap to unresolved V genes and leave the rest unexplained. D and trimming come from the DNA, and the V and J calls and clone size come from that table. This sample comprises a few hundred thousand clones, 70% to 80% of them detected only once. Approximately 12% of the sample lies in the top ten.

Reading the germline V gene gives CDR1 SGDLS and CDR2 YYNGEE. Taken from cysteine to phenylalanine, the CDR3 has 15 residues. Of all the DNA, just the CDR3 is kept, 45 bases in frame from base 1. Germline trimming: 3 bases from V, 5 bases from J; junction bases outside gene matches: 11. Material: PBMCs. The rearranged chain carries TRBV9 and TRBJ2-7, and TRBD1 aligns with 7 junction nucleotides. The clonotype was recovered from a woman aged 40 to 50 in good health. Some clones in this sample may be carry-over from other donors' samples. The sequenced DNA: TGTGCCAGCAGCGCCGCAGGGGGTTCTTCGAACGAGCAGTACTTC. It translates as CASSAAGGSSNEQYF.